Shown below are 32 T cell receptor beta chains from a single sample sequenced in a study of healthy donors' naive CD4 and CD8 T cells. A linear amplification protocol produced the TCR libraries from approximately 460 ng of total RNA. TCRdb independently ran MiXCR on the reads; one entry per CDR3 protein. The table has around 200,000 distinct CDR3 sequences, 74% seen once. The material sequenced was naive CD4+ and CD8+ T cells sorted from blood, pooled from several donors. The receptors were gathered from a pool of human donors in good health; the sample pools cells from several healthy donors.

Here the CDR3 reads CSARGLWMDGYNEQFF. The CDR3, as DNA: TGCAGTGCTAGAGGTCTATGGATGGACGGCTACAATGAGCAGTTCTTC. The rearrangement joins TRBV20-1 to TRBJ2-1; no clear D. The CDR3 spans 16 residues. CDR1 and CDR2 (germline): DFQATT, SNEGSKA (reference sequence). V lost 1 base to trimming and J lost 3 bases, with 16 bases between them.

The genes are TRBV6-5 and TRBJ2-1, with TRBD2 matching 10 bases. The CDR3 contains 14 residues. V shed 5 bases, J shed 12 bases, and the junction held 10 bases outside the gene matches. CDR1 and CDR2 from the germline V gene are MNHEY and SVGAGI. The CDR3 bases are TGTGCCAGCAGTCACCCCACTAGCGGGGCAGGGCAGTTCTTC. It yields the protein CASSHPTSGAGQFF.

This clonotype was counted a single time. The chain carries TRBV29-1 and TRBJ1-2, with D perhaps matching TRBD1 (6 bases). CDR1 is SQVTM and CDR2 is ANQGSEA in the germline V gene. Trimming left V 0 bases short and J 7 bases short, with 9 bases between. This CDR3 has 12 amino acids. CDR3 DNA: TGCAGCGTTGAAGAGGCAGGGGTTGGCTACACCTTC. Translation gives CSVEEAGVGYTF.

This rearrangement joins TRBV5-5 to TRBJ2-1; weak D call: TRBD1 (6 bases). The CDR3 consists of 16 residues. CDR1 SGHKS and CDR2 YYEKEE come from the germline V gene (reference sequence). V was cut by 0 bases and J by 5 bases, with 15 bases left in between. The CDR3 DNA sequence: TGTGCCAGCAGCTTGGTAGGGCAGGGGAAAGACAATGAGCAGTTCTTC. It codes for CASSLVGQGKDNEQFF.

This rearrangement joins TRBV24-1 to TRBJ2-7; the D is unclear. Trimming left V 4 bases short and J 1 base short, with 10 bases between. CDR3 length equals 14 residues. Germline values: CDR1 KGHDR, CDR2 SFDVKD. CDR3 sequence (DNA): TGTGCCACCAGTGACCCAAGGCGGTCCTACGAGCAGTACTTC. It yields the protein CATSDPRRSYEQYF.

This rearrangement joins TRBV29-1 to TRBJ2-1; D gene uncertain. Per germline, CDR1 SQVTM and CDR2 ANQGSEA. The CDR3 extends over 15 amino acids. Trimming stripped 5 bases from V and 0 bases from J, with 14 bases between. The CDR3 is CSVRVRSFSYNEQFF. The CDR3 DNA reads TGCAGCGTTCGGGTTAGGTCCTTCTCCTACAATGAGCAGTTCTTC.

The genes are TRBV6-5 and TRBJ1-1; D is unresolved. CDR3 size: 17 residues. Trimming left V 5 bases short and J 0 bases short, with 19 bases between. The germline V gene has CDR1 MNHEY and CDR2 SVGAGI. This CDR3 reads CASSRFQTNLMNTEAFF. The CDR3 coding sequence is TGTGCCAGCAGTCGCTTCCAAACTAATCTAATGAACACTGAAGCTTTCTTT.

CDR3 residues: CASSLAVIPGGGTYNEQFF. Written as DNA, the CDR3 is TGTGCCAGCAGCTTAGCGGTGATACCTGGGGGAGGTACCTACAATGAGCAGTTCTTC. The rearrangement links TRBV7-8 to TRBJ2-1, with a weak D call TRBD2 (6 bases). This CDR3 contains 19 residues. Germline CDR1 is SGHVS and CDR2 is FQNEAQ. V was pared by 0 bases and J by 2 bases, with 20 bases between.

The rearrangement joins TRBV19 to TRBJ2-3, with 7 bases matching TRBD1. Germline values: CDR1 LNHDA, CDR2 SQIVND (reference sequence). J lost 5 bases, V lost 3 bases, and 11 bases had no gene match. The CDR3 sequence is 16 residues long. The CDR3 sequence is CASSIRDRVEGDTQYF. Written as DNA, the CDR3 is TGTGCCAGTAGTATCCGAGACAGGGTAGAGGGAGATACGCAGTATTTT.

The chain recombines TRBV6-5 with TRBJ1-1; D perhaps matches TRBD1 (6 bases). Between the trimmed V and J ends, which lost 7 bases and 4 bases, there was a span of 16 bases. The CDR3 is 14 residues long. Germline CDR1 and CDR2: MNHEY and SVGAGI. The CDR3 bases are TGTGCCAGCACCTATCTCAGGGGCGCCACTGAAGCTTTCTTT. Translation: CASTYLRGATEAFF.

The table lists this clonotype with a few counts. The J gene is TRBJ2-1, the V gene TRBV27, with TRBD2 matching 10 bases. The V gene end was trimmed by 6 bases and the J gene end by 4 bases; junction bases not matched to a gene: 6. CDR1 and CDR2 from the germline V gene are MNHEY and SMNVEV (reference sequence). This CDR3 is 15 amino acids long. The CDR3 DNA is TGTGCCAGCAGAAAGAGCGGGAGGGGATACAATGAGCAGTTCTTC. This gives the protein CASRKSGRGYNEQFF.

This chain joins TRBV19 and TRBJ1-5, with 8 positions matching TRBD1. The trim removed 6 bases at V and 8 bases at J, leaving 9 bases unmatched. The germline CDR1 and CDR2 sequences are LNHDA and SQIVND (reference sequence). The CDR3 loop spans 14 amino acids. The CDR3 spells CASSPRTGIEPQHF. The CDR3 region has the DNA TGTGCCAGTAGCCCTAGGACAGGGATTGAGCCCCAGCATTTT.

The chain couples TRBV15 to TRBJ2-7; D uncertain. Trimming stripped 0 bases from V and 2 bases from J, with 11 bases between. The CDR3 loop spans 15 amino acids. Germline loops: CDR1 LNHNV, CDR2 YYDKDF (reference sequence). Here the CDR3 DNA reads TGTGCCACCAGCAGAGATATCGGTCCTGCCTACGAGCAGTACTTC. This codes for CATSRDIGPAYEQYF.

V gene TRBV19 combines with J gene TRBJ1-2; D gene unclear. Germline CDR1 reads LNHDA; CDR2 reads SQIVND (reference sequence). Between the trimmed V and J ends, which lost 3 bases and 0 bases, there was a span of 11 bases. The CDR3 sequence is 15 residues long. The CDR3 bases are TGTGCCAGTAGTATTGGGTCCGAAGCTAACTATGGCTACACCTTC. Amino acid sequence: CASSIGSEANYGYTF.

This sequence joins TRBV6-2 or TRBV6-3 and TRBJ2-3; D is unresolved. Trimming stripped 7 bases from V and 4 bases from J, with 18 bases between. CDR1 and CDR2 from the germline V gene are MNHEY and SVGEGT. The CDR3 covers 15 residues. DNA of the CDR3: TGTGCCAGCACCCCTCCTGCCGGTGGGGCAGATACGCAGTATTTT. Residues: CASTPPAGGADTQYF.

The rearrangement links TRBV19 to TRBJ1-1; a possible D gene is TRBD1 (5 bases). This CDR3 region has 13 residues. Germline V gene sequence: CDR1 LNHDA, CDR2 SQIVND (reference sequence). V lost 3 bases and J lost 5, with 10 bases in between. The CDR3 region has the DNA TGTGCCAGTAGTATGGAGGGGCCAACTGAAGCTTTCTTT. Translated: CASSMEGPTEAFF.

The chain couples TRBV5-6 to TRBJ1-2; 9 positions match TRBD1. Germline lookup yields CDR1 SGHDT and CDR2 YYEEEE. The CDR3 loop spans 14 amino acids. After removal of 4 bases from V and 3 bases from J, the junction contained 4 bases not matched to a gene. The CDR3 loop reads CASSPGQGYYGYTF. CDR3 DNA sequence: TGTGCCAGCAGCCCGGGACAGGGATACTATGGCTACACCTTC.

This chain joins TRBV6-5 and TRBJ2-2; the D call may be TRBD1 or TRBD2 (5 bases each). The V gene lost 0 bases and the J gene lost 0 bases, with 14 bases spanning the gap. The CDR3 covers 18 residues. From germline, CDR1 is MNHEY and CDR2 SVGAGI. The CDR3 nucleotides are TGTGCCAGCAGTTACTCATCCCCGGGGCGGGCGAACACCGGGGAGCTGTTTTTT. Its protein is CASSYSSPGRANTGELFF.

The chain couples TRBV30 to TRBJ1-2; TRBD1 might be the D (5 bases). Germline V lookup: CDR1 GTSNPN, CDR2 SVGIG (reference sequence). The CDR3 runs 12 residues. Trimming shortened V by 2 bases and J by 4 bases, and 8 bases separated the two germline ends. The CDR3 here is CAWSTGPYGYTF. CDR3 nucleotide sequence: TGTGCCTGGAGTACGGGGCCCTATGGCTACACCTTC. The full variable domain, completed using reference TRBV30 and TRBJ1-2, is SQTIHQWPATLVQPVGSPLSLECTVEGTSNPNLYWYRQAAGRGLQLLFYSVGIGQISSEVPQNLSASRPQDRQFILSSKKLLLSDSGFYLCAWSTGPYGYTFGSGTRLTVV.

The chain uses TRBV27 and TRBJ2-7, with 10 bases that match TRBD1. Per germline, CDR1 MNHEY and CDR2 SMNVEV (reference sequence). Trimming removed 0 bases from V and 0 bases from J; junction bases left unmatched: 8. This CDR3 contains 18 residues. In DNA form, the CDR3 reads TGTGCCAGCAGTTTATCATCACCGGGACAGGGGTTCTCCTACGAGCAGTACTTC. Encoded protein: CASSLSSPGQGFSYEQYF.

CDR3 amino acids: CATSDLHGEREETQYF. The CDR3 region has the DNA TGTGCCACCAGTGATTTGCACGGTGAGAGAGAAGAGACCCAGTACTTC. The V gene is TRBV24-1, the J gene TRBJ2-5; D gene unclear. The germline V and J ends were trimmed by 0 bases and 3 bases, with 13 bases remaining between them. Germline CDR1 is KGHDR and CDR2 is SFDVKD. This CDR3 contains 16 residues.

This rearrangement joins TRBV14 to TRBJ1-1, with TRBD1 identical over 9 bases. CDR1 is SGHDN, CDR2 FVKESK, per germline. V lost 6 bases, J lost 3 bases, and 8 bases stayed unmatched. This CDR3 comprises 15 residues. The CDR3 here is CASSHFGQGYTEAFF. CDR3 DNA sequence: TGTGCCAGCAGTCATTTCGGACAGGGGTACACTGAAGCTTTCTTT. The full variable domain, rest sourced from reference TRBV14 and TRBJ1-1, is EAGVTQFPSHSVIEKGQTVTLRCDPISGHDNLYWYRRVMGKEIKFLLHFVKESKQDESGMPNNRFLAERTGGTYSTLKVQPAELEDSGVYFCASSHFGQGYTEAFFGQGTRLTVV.

The CDR3 sequence is CSASVWARKNTEAFF. The CDR3 nucleotides are TGCAGTGCTAGTGTATGGGCCCGAAAGAACACTGAAGCTTTCTTT. This chain connects TRBV20-1 to TRBJ1-1; D remains ambiguous. Germline-derived CDR1 and CDR2 are DFQATT and SNEGSKA (reference sequence). V shed 3 bases and J shed 1 base, with 15 bases lying between them. This CDR3 has 15 residues.

As for this clonotype: A read error may produce the germline difference seen at one junction end. The V and J genes are TRBV20-1 and TRBJ2-5; D perhaps matches TRBD2 (5 bases). Per germline, CDR1 DFQATT and CDR2 SNEGSKA (reference sequence). This CDR3 has 14 residues. In DNA form, the CDR3 reads TGCAGTGCTTCCCAAGCGGAGATCCAAGAGACCCAGCACTTC. This codes for CSASQAEIQETQHF.

The chain joins TRBV5-5 to TRBJ1-1; TRBD1 agrees at 7 bases. The V gene's germline CDR1 is SGHKS and CDR2 YYEKEE (reference sequence). CDR3 length: 15 residues. V gave up 5 bases and J gave up 4 bases; unmatched junction bases: 11. CDR3: CASRGRQGGSTEAFF. CDR3 DNA: TGTGCCAGCAGGGGCAGACAGGGAGGGAGCACTGAAGCTTTCTTT.

The chain carries TRBV20-1 and TRBJ2-3, with 9 bases that match TRBD1. Germline values: CDR1 DFQATT, CDR2 SNEGSKA (reference sequence). Unmatched junction bases numbered 13, after V lost 2 bases and J lost 4 bases. This CDR3 comprises 17 residues. This CDR3 reads CSARIGTGSTAPDTQYF. In nucleotides, the CDR3 is TGCAGTGCTAGAATAGGGACAGGGTCGACAGCCCCAGATACGCAGTATTTT.

This clonotype appeared once. V is TRBV19 and J is TRBJ1-1; D unclear. Trimming stripped 5 bases from V and 1 base from J, with 14 bases between. The CDR3 runs 15 residues. From germline, CDR1 is LNHDA and CDR2 SQIVND (reference sequence). The CDR3 spells CASSPLGVENTEAFF. The CDR3 region has the DNA TGTGCCAGTAGTCCTCTCGGGGTGGAGAACACTGAAGCTTTCTTT.

This clonotype was found once. One junction end does not reproduce the germline sequence, and a read error may be involved. The chain combines TRBV6-2 or TRBV6-3 with TRBJ2-1, with 7 bases aligning to TRBD1. The CDR3 extends over 15 amino acids. From germline, CDR1 is MNHEY and CDR2 SVGEGT. The CDR3 loop is CTSSYYSQGYNEQFF. CDR3 DNA: TGTACCAGCAGTTACTACTCACAGGGGTACAATGAGCAGTTCTTC.

This clonotype was observed a few times. This chain links TRBV4-3 with TRBJ2-2; the match to TRBD2 covers 11 bases. Trimming at V came to 2 bases and at J to 8 bases, leaving 4 bases not matched to a gene. The germline V gene has CDR1 LGHNA and CDR2 YSLEER. This CDR3 comprises 15 residues. The CDR3 DNA follows: TGCGCCAGCAGCCAAAGTACTAGCGGGAGTGGGGAGCTGTTTTTT. This codes for CASSQSTSGSGELFF.

The rearrangement links TRBV29-1 to TRBJ2-1, with D uncertain. The CDR3 contains 13 residues. The V end lost 0 bases, the J end lost 7 bases, and 10 bases lay between the germline ends. Germline CDR1 and CDR2: SQVTM and ANQGSEA. The DNA for the CDR3 is TGCAGCGTTGAAGAAATTTGGGGTAATGAGCAGTTCTTC. It is translated as CSVEEIWGNEQFF.

This chain joins TRBV2 and TRBJ1-2; the D is unclear. The germline gives CDR1 SNHLY, CDR2 FYNNEI. V was pared by 2 bases and J by 4 bases, with 8 bases between. The CDR3 has 13 residues. The CDR3 reads CASSEFGSYGYTF. Here the CDR3 DNA reads TGTGCCAGCAGTGAATTTGGGAGCTATGGCTACACCTTC.

This chain joins TRBV29-1 and TRBJ2-5; the D gene is possibly TRBD2 (6 bases). CDR1 SQVTM and CDR2 ANQGSEA come from the germline V gene. V lost 3 bases and J 1 base, leaving 9 bases between the germline ends. CDR3 size: 13 residues. The chain's CDR3 is CSVEPGVQETQYF. The CDR3 DNA follows: TGCAGCGTTGAGCCGGGAGTCCAAGAGACCCAGTACTTC.